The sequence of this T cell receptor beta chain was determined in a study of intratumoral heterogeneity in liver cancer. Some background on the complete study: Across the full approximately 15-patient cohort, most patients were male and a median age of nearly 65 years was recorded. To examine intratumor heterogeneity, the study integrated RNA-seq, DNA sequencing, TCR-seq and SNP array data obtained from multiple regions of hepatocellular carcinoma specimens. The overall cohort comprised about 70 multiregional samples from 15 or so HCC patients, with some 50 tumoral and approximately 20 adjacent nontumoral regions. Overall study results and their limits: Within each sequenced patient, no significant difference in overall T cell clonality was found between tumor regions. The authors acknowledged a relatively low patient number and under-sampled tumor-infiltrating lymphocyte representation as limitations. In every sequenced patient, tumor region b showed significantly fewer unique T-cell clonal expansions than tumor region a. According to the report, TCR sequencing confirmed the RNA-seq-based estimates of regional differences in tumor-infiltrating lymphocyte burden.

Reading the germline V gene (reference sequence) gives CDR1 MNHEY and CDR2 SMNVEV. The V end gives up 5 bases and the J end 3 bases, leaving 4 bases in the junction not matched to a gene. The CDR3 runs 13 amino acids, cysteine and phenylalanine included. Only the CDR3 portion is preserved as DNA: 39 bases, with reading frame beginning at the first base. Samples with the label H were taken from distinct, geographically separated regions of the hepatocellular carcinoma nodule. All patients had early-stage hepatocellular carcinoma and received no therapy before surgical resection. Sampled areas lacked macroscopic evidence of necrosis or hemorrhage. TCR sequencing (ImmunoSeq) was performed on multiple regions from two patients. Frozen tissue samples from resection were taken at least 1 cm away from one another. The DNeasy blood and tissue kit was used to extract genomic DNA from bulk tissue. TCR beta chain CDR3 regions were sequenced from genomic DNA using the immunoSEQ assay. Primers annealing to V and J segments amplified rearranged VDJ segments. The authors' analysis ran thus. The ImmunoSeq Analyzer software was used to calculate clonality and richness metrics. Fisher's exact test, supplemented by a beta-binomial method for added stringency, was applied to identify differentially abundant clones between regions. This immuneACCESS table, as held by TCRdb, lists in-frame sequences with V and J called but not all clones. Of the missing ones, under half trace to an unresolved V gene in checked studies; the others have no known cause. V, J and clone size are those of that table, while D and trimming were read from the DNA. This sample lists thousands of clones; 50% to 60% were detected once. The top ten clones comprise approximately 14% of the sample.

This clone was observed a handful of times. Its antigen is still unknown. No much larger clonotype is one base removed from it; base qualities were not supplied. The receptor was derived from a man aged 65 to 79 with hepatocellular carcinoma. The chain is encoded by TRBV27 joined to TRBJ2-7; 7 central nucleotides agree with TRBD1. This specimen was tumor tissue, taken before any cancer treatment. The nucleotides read TGTGCCAGCAGTCCCAGACAGGGCTACGAGCAGTACTTC. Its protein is CASSPRQGYEQYF.